This is a list of T cell receptor beta chains from one sample in a study of CD8+ T cells in alopecia areata. Sequencing was performed with immunoSEQ multiplex PCR; in TCRdb, only in-frame clones are kept and a portion is missing. Among around 250,000 clones listed, around 67% were seen once. Sequenced material: CD4+ T cells sorted from blood, taken at week 0. The receptors originated from a human donor with alopecia areata. Each CDR3 is given with its conserved first and last residue. D genes are given only for firm matches. Size values are once, few and many counts, or a class for expanded clones, and some rows have none.

size	V	J	D	DNA	CDR3
few	TRBV6-6	TRBJ1-6	.	TGTGCCAGCAGTCCGGGACGGACGAATTCACCCCTCCACTTT	CASSPGRTNSPLHF
few	TRBV30	TRBJ2-7	TRBD1	TGTGCCGGGAGACAGGGAGTCAACGAGCAGTACTTC	CAGRQGVNEQYF
few	TRBV29-1	TRBJ2-3	.	TGCAGCGTCACTAAACGGGGCACAGATACGCAGTATTTT	CSVTKRGTDTQYF
.	TRBV4-3	TRBJ2-7	.	TGCGCCAGCAGCCATGCTCTCGAGTACGAGCAGTACTTC	CASSHALEYEQYF
once	TRBV9	TRBJ1-5	TRBD1	TGTGCCAGCAGCGCGACAGGGCTATTCAATCAGCCCCAGCATTTT	CASSATGLFNQPQHF
.	TRBV29-1	TRBJ2-7	TRBD1	TGCAGCGTTGACATGGGACAGGGGATCTCCGAGCAGTACTTC	CSVDMGQGISEQYF
few	TRBV5-4	TRBJ2-3	.	TGTGCCAGCAGCATGACTGCGCTCGATACGCAGTATTTT	CASSMTALDTQYF
once	TRBV2	TRBJ1-2	.	TGTGCCAGCAAAGGGCAGGCCTTCGAGGGGGGCTACACCTTC	CASKGQAFEGGYTF
few	TRBV7-3	TRBJ2-7	TRBD2	TGTGCCAGCAGCTTAGGCCTAGCGGGGGGCAAATACTACGAGCAGTACTTC	CASSLGLAGGKYYEQYF
.	TRBV6-1	TRBJ2-4	.	TGTGCCAGCAGTGAATCCCCGAACATTCAGTACTTC	CASSESPNIQYF
.	TRBV5-1	TRBJ2-3	TRBD2	TGCGCCAGCAGCTTGGAGACTAGCAGGGATACGCAGTATTTT	CASSLETSRDTQYF
.	TRBV2	TRBJ1-1	.	TGTGCCAGCAGTGATTCGTCCCGAGGAGGAGACACTGAAGCTTTCTTT	CASSDSSRGGDTEAFF
once	TRBV30	TRBJ2-1	TRBD1	TGTGCCTTAACCCGGGACAGCTCCTACAATGAGCAGTTCTTC	CALTRDSSYNEQFF
.	TRBV14	TRBJ1-6	.	TGTGCCAGCAGCCGAGTCGGGGGTGGGTCACCCCTCCACTTT	CASSRVGGGSPLHF
once	TRBV27	TRBJ2-6	.	TGTGCCAGCAGTTTCTACAGCTCTGGGGCCAACGTCCTGACTTTC	CASSFYSSGANVLTF
few	TRBV7-9	TRBJ1-2	TRBD1	TGTGCCAGCGGGCCTCGGACAGGGTTTGGCTACACCTTC	CASGPRTGFGYTF
.	TRBV5-4	TRBJ2-5	.	TGTGCCAGCATATCCCCCGTAGACCAAGAGACCCAGTACTTC	CASISPVDQETQYF
few	TRBV29-1	TRBJ2-7	TRBD1	TGCAGCGTTGGAGTCCGGGACAGTCTTAGCGAGCAGTACTTC	CSVGVRDSLSEQYF
.	TRBV30	TRBJ1-5	.	TGTGCTCTGGCGCAGGGGCACAATCAGCCCCAGCATTTT	CALAQGHNQPQHF
.	TRBV29-1	TRBJ2-5	.	TGCAGCGTTGAAGAGGGGGCCAGGGAGACCCAGTACTTC	CSVEEGARETQYF
.	TRBV12-5	TRBJ2-4	.	TGTGCTAGTGGTTTTGGGGATTCCAAAAACATTCAGTACTTC	CASGFGDSKNIQYF
.	TRBV9	TRBJ1-1	.	TGTGCCAGCAGCGTAGGGGCCTACACTGAAGCTTTCTTT	CASSVGAYTEAFF
once	TRBV19	TRBJ1-2	.	TGTGCCAGTAGTCGACAGGACTATGGCTACACCTTC	CASSRQDYGYTF
.	TRBV6-5	TRBJ1-1	.	TGTGCCAGCAGTACAGGGTATGCTGAAGCTTTCTTT	CASSTGYAEAFF
.	TRBV11-3	TRBJ2-7	.	TGTGCCAGCAGTCAAATCCAGGGCCACGAGCAGTACTTC	CASSQIQGHEQYF
once	TRBV2	TRBJ2-5	TRBD1	TGTGCCAGCAGCCTAGGGACAGGGGGAACCCAGTACTTC	CASSLGTGGTQYF
.	TRBV5-1	TRBJ1-2	.	TGCGCCAGCAGCTTAGACATGGCCTTTTATGGCTACACCTTC	CASSLDMAFYGYTF
few	TRBV7-3	TRBJ2-7	.	TGTGCCAGCAGCTTAAATAGGTTCTACGAGCAGTACTTC	CASSLNRFYEQYF
.	TRBV6-5	TRBJ1-6	TRBD1	TGTGCCAGCAGTTACCCGATGGGACAGAATAATTCACCCCTCCACTTT	CASSYPMGQNNSPLHF
.	TRBV4-2	TRBJ1-2	.	TGTGCCAGCAGCCAAGAGCTTCGCCCGTATGGCTACACCTTC	CASSQELRPYGYTF
few	TRBV29-1	TRBJ1-2	.	TGCAGCGTGCACAGCGGCTATGGCTACACCTTC	CSVHSGYGYTF
.	TRBV15	TRBJ2-3	.	TGTGCCACCAGCAGAGTGAGGGGCCCGAACACAGATACGCAGTATTTT	CATSRVRGPNTDTQYF
.	TRBV7-3	TRBJ2-3	.	TGTGCCAGCAGCTTAACGAGGGGTACGCAGTATTTT	CASSLTRGTQYF
.	TRBV28	TRBJ2-3	.	TGTGCCAGCAGTTTTTGGACAGCTAGCACAGATACGCAGTATTTT	CASSFWTASTDTQYF
.	TRBV14	TRBJ2-3	.	TGTGCCAGCAGCCAAGTCTGGGCTGGAGATACGCAGTATTTT	CASSQVWAGDTQYF
.	TRBV29-1	TRBJ2-3	.	TGCAGCGAGATACGACGGGACCCCCGCACAGATACGCAGTATTTT	CSEIRRDPRTDTQYF
once	TRBV9	TRBJ2-7	.	TGTGCCAGCAGCGTAGCTGGTTCCACCTACGAGCAGTACTTC	CASSVAGSTYEQYF
.	TRBV29-1	TRBJ1-2	.	TGCAGCGTTGGCCAGTCAGATGGCTACACCTTC	CSVGQSDGYTF
few	TRBV6-5	TRBJ2-3	.	TGTGCCAGCAGTTACGGCGGCACAGATACGCAGTATTTT	CASSYGGTDTQYF
.	TRBV5-1	TRBJ2-2	.	TGCGCCAGCAGCTTGGTGGCAGGGAGGTCGACCGGGGAGCTGTTTTTT	CASSLVAGRSTGELFF
.	TRBV4-3	TRBJ2-1	.	TGCGCCAGCAGCCAAGATTCAGGGGCATCGGTCAATGAGCAGTTCTTC	CASSQDSGASVNEQFF
.	TRBV9	TRBJ2-6	.	TGTGCCAGCAGTCCTGGGGCCAACGTCCTGACTTTC	CASSPGANVLTF
few	TRBV6-5	TRBJ2-2	.	TGTGCCAGCAGGCCCGCCCTGGGGGGAACAGGGGAGCTGTTTTTT	CASRPALGGTGELFF
.	TRBV5-6	TRBJ1-5	.	TGTGCCAGCAGCTTGGCGGCGGGCAATCAGCCCCAGCATTTT	CASSLAAGNQPQHF
.	TRBV9	TRBJ1-5	.	TGTGCCAGCAGCGGAGAGGGTCTACAGCCCCAGCATTTT	CASSGEGLQPQHF
.	TRBV7-9	TRBJ2-3	.	TGTGCCAGCAGCCCACCCTGGACGGCTACTAGCACAGATACGCAGTATTTT	CASSPPWTATSTDTQYF
.	TRBV29-1	TRBJ2-5	TRBD1	TGCAGCGTTGTAGGACAGGGGGCGAAGATCCAGTACTTC	CSVVGQGAKIQYF
.	TRBV23-1	TRBJ1-2	.	TGCGCCAGCAGCCAACCCTACCGGAGCGGCTATGGCTACACCTTC	CASSQPYRSGYGYTF
.	TRBV20-1	TRBJ1-2	.	TGCAGTGCCCTGGAGAATTGGGGCTACACCTTC	CSALENWGYTF
few	TRBV15	TRBJ1-2	.	TGTGCCACCAGCCCGGCGCAGATTATCTATGGCTACACCTTC	CATSPAQIIYGYTF
.	TRBV5-1	TRBJ2-4	.	TGCGCCAGCAGCTTGGAACAGTTTGAGGGATACATTCAGTACTTC	CASSLEQFEGYIQYF
.	TRBV11-3	TRBJ1-1	.	TGTGCCAGCAGCGGAGGAACTGAAGCTTTCTTT	CASSGGTEAFF
.	TRBV29-1	TRBJ2-3	.	TGCAGCGGGGGGGCGCAAGATACGCAGTATTTT	CSGGAQDTQYF
.	TRBV29-1	TRBJ1-1	.	TGCAGCGTAGCCATCGAACTCTCGGGGTATACTGAAGCTTTCTTT	CSVAIELSGYTEAFF
.	TRBV4-2	TRBJ1-2	.	TGTGCCAGCAGCCAAGAGGCAGGGCCCTATGGCTACACCTTC	CASSQEAGPYGYTF
.	TRBV7-2	TRBJ1-1	.	TGTGCCAGCAGCACAACACGTGAAGCTTTCTTT	CASSTTREAFF
few	TRBV7-9	TRBJ2-1	.	TGTGCCAGCAGCTTATTCTTCGGGACGTTTACCTACAATGAGCAGTTCTTC	CASSLFFGTFTYNEQFF
.	TRBV5-4	TRBJ1-1	.	TGTGCCAGCAGCAGCCACCAGAACACTGAAGCTTTCTTT	CASSSHQNTEAFF